One sample yielded the 16 T cell receptor beta chains listed below, sequenced in a study of T cell changes during pregnancy in multiple sclerosis. Clones were sequenced by immunoSEQ multiplex PCR, and TCRdb holds only the in-frame ones, with some missing. The data contain approximately 88,000 clones, approximately 94% of them singletons. Source: peripheral blood, taken in the third trimester of pregnancy. The receptors come from a female donor with multiple sclerosis, enrolled in a pregnancy study.

J is TRBJ2-1 and V is TRBV4-2; 7 bases agree with TRBD2. The CDR3 consists of 15 residues. V lost 6 bases and J lost 7; bases outside the gene matches: 12. Germline V gene sequence: CDR1 LGHNA, CDR2 YNFKEQ. The CDR3 protein is CASSPLSGGWNEQFF. Written as DNA, the CDR3 is TGTGCCAGCAGTCCCCTATCGGGAGGATGGAATGAGCAGTTCTTC.

V is TRBV14 and J is TRBJ2-2; the D is unclear. This CDR3 is built from 12 residues. V was shortened by 1 base and J by 7 bases, with 4 bases between the two germline ends. Germline CDR1 SGHDN, CDR2 FVKESK. The CDR3, as DNA: TGTGCCAGCAGCCAAGCGGTCGGGGAGCTGTTTTTT. It encodes CASSQAVGELFF. Variable domain in full (rest from reference TRBV14 and TRBJ2-2): EAGVTQFPSHSVIEKGQTVTLRCDPISGHDNLYWYRRVMGKEIKFLLHFVKESKQDESGMPNNRFLAERTGGTYSTLKVQPAELEDSGVYFCASSQAVGELFFGEGSRLTVL.

The chain combines TRBV19 with TRBJ1-5; the D gene is possibly TRBD1 (5 bases). Germline loops: CDR1 LNHDA, CDR2 SQIVND (reference sequence). Trimming shortened V by 7 bases and J by 9 bases, and 13 bases separated the two germline ends. The CDR3 length is 12 residues. DNA of the CDR3: TGTGCCAGTACACGGACGGGGGGGCCCCAGCATTTT. Protein sequence: CASTRTGGPQHF.

This chain links TRBV2 with TRBJ1-5; 7 bases are shared with TRBD1. The CDR3 loop spans 15 amino acids. Germline V gives CDR1 SNHLY, CDR2 FYNNEI. Trimming at V came to 6 bases and at J to 0 bases, leaving 5 bases not matched to a gene. The CDR3 region has the DNA TGTGCCAGCAGCGCGGACAGGATTAGCAATCAGCCCCAGCATTTT. Protein: CASSADRISNQPQHF. Filled out from reference TRBV2 and TRBJ1-5, the complete variable domain reads EPEVTQTPSHQVTQMGQEVILRCVPISNHLYFYWYRQILGQKVEFLVSFYNNEISEKSEIFDDQFSVERPDGSNFTLKIRSTKLEDSAMYFCASSADRISNQPQHFGDGTRLSIL.

V usage is TRBV21-1 and J usage is TRBJ2-1; the D segment call TRBD2 is taken from the table without a DNA check. TRBV21-1 is a recognized pseudogene. CDR3 length: 16 amino acids. The CDR3 is CASSKAGAGGGNEQFF. In DNA form, the CDR3 reads TGTGCCAGCAGCAAAGCTGGTGCGGGAGGGGGAAATGAGCAGTTCTTC.

V and J are TRBV19 and TRBJ2-2, with 7 positions matching TRBD2. The V gene's germline CDR1 is LNHDA and CDR2 SQIVND (reference sequence). The CDR3 extends over 15 amino acids. V gave up 5 bases and J gave up 5 bases; unmatched junction bases: 8. As DNA, the CDR3 is TGTGCCAGTAGTTCTGGCGGGAGCGGGACCGGGGAGCTGTTTTTT. It codes for CASSSGGSGTGELFF.

The chain joins TRBV6-5 to TRBJ2-1, with D possibly being TRBD2 (6 bases). CDR1 is MNHEY and CDR2 is SVGAGI in the germline V gene. V dropped 4 bases and J dropped 7 bases, with 11 bases sitting between them. This CDR3 has 13 amino acids. The CDR3 sequence: CASSSHSGNEQFF. The CDR3 DNA sequence: TGTGCCAGCAGTTCACATAGCGGAAATGAGCAGTTCTTC.

J is TRBJ1-5 and V is TRBV19; D not certain. The V gene's germline CDR1 is LNHDA and CDR2 SQIVND (reference sequence). The CDR3 spans 14 residues. Trimming cost V 2 bases and J 4 bases, with 9 bases left between them. CDR3 coding DNA: TGTGCCAGTAGTATACTGGCGGCAAATCAGCCCCAGCATTTT. Its protein is CASSILAANQPQHF.

The J gene is TRBJ2-3, the V gene TRBV5-8; D is uncertain. The germline CDR1 and CDR2 sequences are SGHTS and YDEGEE. The CDR3 loop spans 15 amino acids. Trimming took off 4 bases at V and 1 base at J, with 13 bases between the two ends. The CDR3 bases are TGTGCCAGCAGCATCAATAGCCGGGGCACAGATACGCAGTATTTT. As protein: CASSINSRGTDTQYF.

The CDR3 coding sequence is TGTGCCAGCAGCCCAGCTGGGGGGGCAGGGTCGAACACTGAAGCTTTCTTT. It is translated as CASSPAGGAGSNTEAFF. The chain uses TRBV7-9 and TRBJ1-1; D is perhaps TRBD1 (6 bases). This CDR3 region has 17 residues. V gave up 5 bases and J gave up 1 base, with 20 bases separating them. Germline-derived CDR1 and CDR2 are SEHNR and FQNEAQ (reference sequence).

The V gene is TRBV11-2, the J gene TRBJ2-7; the match to TRBD1 covers 12 bases. There are 16 residues in the CDR3. V shed 5 bases and J 2 bases; nucleotides not matched to a gene: 7. Per germline, CDR1 SGHAT and CDR2 FQNNGV. The CDR3 loop reads CASSPRRDRGPYEQYF. In DNA form, the CDR3 reads TGTGCCAGCAGCCCACGGCGGGACAGGGGGCCCTACGAGCAGTACTTC.

The chain combines TRBV4-1 with TRBJ2-1; TRBD2 agrees at 7 bases. The CDR3 totals 15 residues. Germline assignment: CDR1 MGHRA and CDR2 YSYEKL. With 4 bases clipped from V and 6 bases from J, the junction kept 9 bases outside the gene matches. CDR3 coding DNA: TGCGCCAGCAGCCCCCTTGGACTAGTTCTCAATGAGCAGTTCTTC. Its protein product is CASSPLGLVLNEQFF.

V usage is TRBV9 and J usage is TRBJ2-2, with 8 bases that match TRBD2. Unmatched junction bases numbered 8, after V lost 4 bases and J lost 3 bases. The CDR3 spans 16 residues. Germline-derived CDR1 and CDR2 are SGDLS and YYNGEE. CDR3 nucleotide sequence: TGTGCCAGCAGCCCGAGCGGGAGTCGGGACACCGGGGAGCTGTTTTTT. This gives the protein CASSPSGSRDTGELFF. The full variable domain, with the rest looked up from reference TRBV9 and TRBJ2-2, is DSGVTQTPKHLITATGQRVTLRCSPRSGDLSVYWYQQSLDQGLQFLIQYYNGEERAKGNILERFSAQQFPDLHSELNLSSLELGDSALYFCASSPSGSRDTGELFFGEGSRLTVL.

The CDR3 loop is CASSDMTGSTDTQYF. CDR3 DNA sequence: TGTGCCAGCAGTGATATGACAGGTAGCACAGATACGCAGTATTTT. This chain connects TRBV6-1 to TRBJ2-3; TRBD1 is a possible D gene (6 bases). Trimming pared 3 bases from V and 0 bases from J, leaving 10 bases between. Germline-derived CDR1 and CDR2 are MNHNS and SASEGT. CDR3 size: 15 residues.

V usage is TRBV19 and J usage is TRBJ2-2; a possible D gene is TRBD1 (5 bases). In germline, CDR1 is LNHDA, CDR2 SQIVND (reference sequence). The CDR3 extends over 16 amino acids. Trimming removed 3 bases from V and 0 bases from J, with 11 bases in between. The DNA for the CDR3 is TGTGCCAGTAGTATGATAGCAGGGACGAACACCGGGGAGCTGTTTTTT. Amino acid sequence: CASSMIAGTNTGELFF.

This chain uses TRBV14 with TRBJ2-2; TRBD2 is a possible D gene (6 bases). Per germline, CDR1 SGHDN and CDR2 FVKESK. The germline V and J ends were trimmed by 3 bases and 5 bases, with 16 bases remaining between them. This CDR3 is built from 16 residues. In DNA, the CDR3 is TGTGCCAGCAGCCAGAGGCCGGGACTCATAACCGGGGAGCTGTTTTTT. It specifies CASSQRPGLITGELFF.